The 5 T cell receptor beta chains below come from one sample, sequenced in a study of CD8 T cells in ankylosing spondylitis. General study results and limits: Typical of ankylosing spondylitis blood, it appeared, was a TCR beta motif of fewer than ten highly homologous variants.

TCRdb re-derived calls from the 5' RACE reads in MiXCR, one entry per CDR3 protein. This table holds around 890,000 distinct CDR3 sequences, approximately 10% found once. These receptors' targets are unknown. Sequencing was done on a sample of blood, either unsorted or a sorted T cell fraction (not recorded which). These receptors were collected from a male donor with ankylosing spondylitis.

This clonotype appeared a single time. The chain uses TRBV12-3 or TRBV12-4 and TRBJ2-7; TRBD1 might be the D (6 bases). V dropped 4 bases and J dropped 2 bases, with 12 bases sitting between them. There are 14 residues in the CDR3. The CDR3 DNA reads TGTGCCAGCAGTTACCGGGACAACACCTACGAGCAGTACTTC. Amino acid sequence: CASSYRDNTYEQYF.

This sequence joins TRBV16 and TRBJ2-1, with a weak D call TRBD2 (6 bases). V was shortened by 2 bases and J by 5 bases, with 16 bases between the two germline ends. This CDR3 region has 16 residues. Germline V gene data show CDR1 as KGHSY and CDR2 as FQNENV. The CDR3 protein is CASSQGWDSPHNEQFF. DNA of the CDR3: TGTGCCAGCAGCCAAGGGTGGGACTCTCCTCACAATGAGCAGTTCTTC.

This clonotype was detected only a few times. V gene TRBV5-1 combines with J gene TRBJ2-7; TRBD1 might be the D (6 bases). This CDR3 contains 14 residues. Trimming took 4 bases from V and 2 from J, leaving 13 bases between them. The germline gives CDR1 SGHRS, CDR2 YFSETQ. The CDR3 bases are TGCGCCAGCAGCATTACCGGGACAACCTACGAGCAGTACTTC. It is translated as CASSITGTTYEQYF.

The chain links TRBV11-1 to TRBJ2-7, with 10 bases aligning to TRBD1. The CDR3 runs to 15 residues. Trimming took 5 bases from V and 5 from J; bases not matched to a gene: 9. CDR1 SGHAT and CDR2 FQDESV come from the germline V gene (reference sequence). The CDR3 DNA follows: TGTGCCAGCAGCACTCCGGGACAGGGGAAGCACGAGCAGTACTTC. Protein: CASSTPGQGKHEQYF.

The rearrangement uses TRBV20-1 and TRBJ2-1; TRBD2 aligns across 7 bases. The J segment lost 0 bases and the V segment lost 5 bases, leaving 16 bases of the junction unmatched. This CDR3 contains 18 residues. The germline V gene encodes CDR1 DFQATT and CDR2 SNEGSKA (reference sequence). In DNA, the CDR3 is TGCAGTGCTGGGGTTCCACGGGGGGATACGAGCTCCTACAATGAGCAGTTCTTC. Translating gives CSAGVPRGDTSSYNEQFF.